A selection of T cell receptor beta chains follows, all from one sample in a study of T cells in pancreatic ductal adenocarcinoma. Generated by immunoSEQ multiplex PCR, the TCRdb table keeps only in-frame clones and is missing some. The sample has roughly 100,000 clones, about 95% seen once. The material sequenced was PBMCs. These receptors were collected from a human donor with pancreatic ductal adenocarcinoma. CDR3s include the opening cysteine and the closing phenylalanine or tryptophan. A D gene is named only where the DNA matches it firmly. Size is omitted from some rows. Given values are once, few, many or a class for expanded clones.

V: TRBV6-1
D: NA
size: few
J: TRBJ2-1
DNA: TGTGCCAGCAGTGCGTCCGAGCAGTTCTTC
CDR3: CASSASEQFF

V: TRBV11-2
D: TRBD1
size: NA
J: TRBJ2-7
DNA: TGTGCCAGCAGCTTAGGCGGGACAGGGGAGCAGTACTTC
CDR3: CASSLGGTGEQYF

V: TRBV2
D: NA
size: NA
J: TRBJ2-2
DNA: TGTGCCAGAGGGCGGGGAGTAGCCACCGGGGAGCTGTTTTTT
CDR3: CARGRGVATGELFF

V: TRBV5-1
D: TRBD2
size: NA
J: TRBJ2-1
DNA: TGCGCCAGCAGCTTGGGGCTAGCGGGAGTGGATGAGCAGTTCTTC
CDR3: CASSLGLAGVDEQFF

V: TRBV5-6
D: NA
size: NA
J: TRBJ2-1
DNA: TGTGCCAGCAGCTTAATCTCCCTCTACAATGAGCAGTTCTTC
CDR3: CASSLISLYNEQFF

V: TRBV7-3
D: TRBD2
size: NA
J: TRBJ2-2
DNA: TGTGCCACCGCGGGCGGAGCGGGAGGGATCACCGGGGAGCTGTTTTTT
CDR3: CATAGGAGGITGELFF

V: TRBV19
D: TRBD2
size: NA
J: TRBJ2-1
DNA: TGTGCCAGTACCACACTAGCGGGGGACAATGAGCAGTTCTTC
CDR3: CASTTLAGDNEQFF

V: TRBV19
D: NA
size: NA
J: TRBJ1-1
DNA: TGTGCCAGTAGGACGGACAGGAACACTGAAGCTTTCTTT
CDR3: CASRTDRNTEAFF

V: TRBV28
D: TRBD2
size: NA
J: TRBJ2-7
DNA: TGTGCCAGCTGTAGCGTGGCGGGAGGGGCTAGGGAGCAGTACTTC
CDR3: CASCSVAGGAREQYF

V: TRBV29-1
D: NA
size: NA
J: TRBJ2-1
DNA: TGCAGCGCGCTGCGCGGGGTCGGATCCTACAATGAGCAGTTCTTC
CDR3: CSALRGVGSYNEQFF

V: TRBV15
D: TRBD2
size: NA
J: TRBJ2-2
DNA: TGTGCCACCAGCCCGGGGGGGCGGGACACCGGGGAGCTGTTTTTT
CDR3: CATSPGGRDTGELFF

V: TRBV6-5
D: NA
size: NA
J: TRBJ2-7
DNA: TGTGCCAGCAGTTACTCGGGGGCCCTCACGCCCTACGAGCAGTACTTC
CDR3: CASSYSGALTPYEQYF

V: TRBV29-1
D: TRBD1
size: NA
J: TRBJ2-6
DNA: TGCAGCGCCCAGGGGGCTGGGGCCAACGTCCTGACTTTC
CDR3: CSAQGAGANVLTF

V: TRBV6-6
D: TRBD2
size: NA
J: TRBJ2-7
DNA: TGTGCCAGCGGGCTAGCGGGAGCGCTCGGCTCCTACGAGCAGTACTTC
CDR3: CASGLAGALGSYEQYF